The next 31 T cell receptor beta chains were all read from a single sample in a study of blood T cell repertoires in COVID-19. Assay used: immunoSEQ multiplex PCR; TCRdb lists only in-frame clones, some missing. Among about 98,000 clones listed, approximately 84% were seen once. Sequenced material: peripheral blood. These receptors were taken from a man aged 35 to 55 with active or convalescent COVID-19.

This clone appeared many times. The chain's CDR3 is CASSDGQGAYEQYF. The DNA of the CDR3 is TGCGCCAGCAGTGATGGACAGGGGGCTTACGAGCAGTACTTC. The rearrangement links TRBV10-1 to TRBJ2-7; 11 nucleotides line up with TRBD1. V lost 3 bases, J lost 4 bases, and 2 bases stayed unmatched. CDR1 WNHNN and CDR2 SYGVQD come from the germline V gene (reference sequence). The CDR3 consists of 14 residues.

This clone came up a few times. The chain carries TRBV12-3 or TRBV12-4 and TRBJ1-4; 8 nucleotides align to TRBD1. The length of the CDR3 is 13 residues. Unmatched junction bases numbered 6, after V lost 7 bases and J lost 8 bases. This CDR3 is CASTLRDREKLFF. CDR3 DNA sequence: TGTGCCAGCACCCTTAGGGACAGGGAAAAACTGTTTTTT.

The CDR3 here is CSVGTGNQPQHF. The CDR3 nucleotides read TGCAGCGTTGGCACAGGCAATCAGCCCCAGCATTTT. This sequence joins TRBV29-1 and TRBJ1-5; D call uncertain. The CDR3 sequence is 12 residues long. V gave up 4 bases and J gave up 2 bases, with 6 bases separating them. Germline V CDR1 and CDR2: SQVTM, ANQGSEA.

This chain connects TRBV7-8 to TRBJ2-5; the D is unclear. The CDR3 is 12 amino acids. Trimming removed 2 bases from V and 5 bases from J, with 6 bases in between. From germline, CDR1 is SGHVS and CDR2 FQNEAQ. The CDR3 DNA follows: TGTGCCAGCAGCTTACTCGGGGAGACCCAGTACTTC. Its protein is CASSLLGETQYF.

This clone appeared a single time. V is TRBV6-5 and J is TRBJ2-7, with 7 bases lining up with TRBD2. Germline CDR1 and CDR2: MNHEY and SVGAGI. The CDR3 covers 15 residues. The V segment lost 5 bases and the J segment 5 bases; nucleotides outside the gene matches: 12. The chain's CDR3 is CASSLGEGSWNEQYF. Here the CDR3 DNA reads TGTGCCAGCAGTCTCGGGGAGGGGAGTTGGAACGAGCAGTACTTC.

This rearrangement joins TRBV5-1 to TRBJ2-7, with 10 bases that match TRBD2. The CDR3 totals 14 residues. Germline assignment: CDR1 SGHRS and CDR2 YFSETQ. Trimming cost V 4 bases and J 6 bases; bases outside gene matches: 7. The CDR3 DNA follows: TGCGCCAGCAGCCTAGGGACTAGCGTGACCGAGCAGTACTTC. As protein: CASSLGTSVTEQYF.

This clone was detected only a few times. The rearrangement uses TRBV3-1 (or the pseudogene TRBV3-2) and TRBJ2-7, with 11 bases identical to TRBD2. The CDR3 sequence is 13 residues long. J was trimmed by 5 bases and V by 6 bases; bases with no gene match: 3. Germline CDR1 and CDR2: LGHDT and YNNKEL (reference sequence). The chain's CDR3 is CASSAGLADEQYF. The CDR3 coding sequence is TGTGCCAGCAGTGCGGGACTAGCGGACGAGCAGTACTTC.

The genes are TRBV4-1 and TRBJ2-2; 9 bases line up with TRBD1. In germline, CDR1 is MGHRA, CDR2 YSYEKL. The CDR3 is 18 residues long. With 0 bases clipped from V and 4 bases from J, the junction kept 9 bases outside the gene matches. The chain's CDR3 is CASSQDRWTGVTTGELFF. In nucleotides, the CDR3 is TGCGCCAGCAGCCAAGATCGTTGGACAGGGGTCACCACCGGGGAGCTGTTTTTT.

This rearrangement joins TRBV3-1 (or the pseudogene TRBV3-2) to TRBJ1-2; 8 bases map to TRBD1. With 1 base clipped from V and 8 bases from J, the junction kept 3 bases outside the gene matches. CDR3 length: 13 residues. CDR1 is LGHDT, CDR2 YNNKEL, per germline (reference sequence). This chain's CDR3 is CASSQGQGQGYTF. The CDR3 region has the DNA TGTGCCAGCAGCCAAGGACAGGGGCAAGGCTACACCTTC.

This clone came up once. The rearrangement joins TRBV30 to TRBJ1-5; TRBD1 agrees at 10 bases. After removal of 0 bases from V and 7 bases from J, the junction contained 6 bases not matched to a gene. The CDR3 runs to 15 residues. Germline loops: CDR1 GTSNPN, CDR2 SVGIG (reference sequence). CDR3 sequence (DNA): TGTGCCTGGAGTGTTGGGACAGGGGTAGAACAGCCCCAGCATTTT. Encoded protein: CAWSVGTGVEQPQHF.

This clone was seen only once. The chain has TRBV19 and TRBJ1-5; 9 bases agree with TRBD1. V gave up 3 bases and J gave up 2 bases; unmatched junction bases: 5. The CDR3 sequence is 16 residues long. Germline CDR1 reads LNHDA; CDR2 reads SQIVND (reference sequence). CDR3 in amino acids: CASSMGQGIGNQPQHF. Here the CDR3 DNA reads TGTGCCAGTAGTATGGGACAGGGCATCGGCAATCAGCCCCAGCATTTT.

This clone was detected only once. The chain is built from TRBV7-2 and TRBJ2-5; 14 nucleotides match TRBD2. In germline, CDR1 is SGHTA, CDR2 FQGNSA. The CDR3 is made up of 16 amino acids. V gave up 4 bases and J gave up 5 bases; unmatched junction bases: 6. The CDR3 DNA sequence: TGTGCCAGCAGCTCGCGGACTAGCGGGGGGTCGGAGACCCAGTACTTC. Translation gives CASSSRTSGGSETQYF.

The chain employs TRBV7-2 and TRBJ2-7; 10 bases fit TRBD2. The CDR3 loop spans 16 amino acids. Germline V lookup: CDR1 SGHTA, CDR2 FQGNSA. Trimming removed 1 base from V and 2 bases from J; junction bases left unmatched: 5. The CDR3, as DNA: TGTGCCAGCAGCTTAGACGTAGCGGGGGGCCCCTACGAGCAGTACTTC. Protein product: CASSLDVAGGPYEQYF.

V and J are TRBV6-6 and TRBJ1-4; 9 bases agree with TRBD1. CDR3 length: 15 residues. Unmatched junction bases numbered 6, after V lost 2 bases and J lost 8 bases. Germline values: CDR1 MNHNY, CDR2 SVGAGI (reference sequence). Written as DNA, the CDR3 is TGTGCCAGCAGTTACCCGACAGGGGGGCAAGAAAAACTGTTTTTT. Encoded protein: CASSYPTGGQEKLFF.

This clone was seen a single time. CDR3 sequence: CASSAGKLDNSPLHF. The CDR3 nucleotides read TGTGCCAGCAGCGCGGGGAAGTTGGATAATTCACCCCTCCACTTT. The rearrangement joins TRBV9 to TRBJ1-6; no firm D call. The germline V gene has CDR1 SGDLS and CDR2 YYNGEE. V was trimmed by 3 bases and J by 5 bases, leaving 12 bases between them. The CDR3 loop spans 15 amino acids.

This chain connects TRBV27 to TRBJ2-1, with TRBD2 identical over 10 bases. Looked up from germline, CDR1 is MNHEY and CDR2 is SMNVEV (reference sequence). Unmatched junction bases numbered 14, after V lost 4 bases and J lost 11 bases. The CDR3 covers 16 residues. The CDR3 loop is CASSSSGGAPQRKQFF. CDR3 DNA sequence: TGTGCCAGCAGTTCTAGCGGGGGCGCCCCTCAGAGGAAGCAGTTCTTC.

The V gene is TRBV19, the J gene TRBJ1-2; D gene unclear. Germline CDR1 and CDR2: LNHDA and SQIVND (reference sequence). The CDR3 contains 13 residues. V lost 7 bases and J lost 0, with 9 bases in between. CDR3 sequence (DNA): TGTGCCAGTACCCCGACAACTAACTATGGCTACACCTTC. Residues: CASTPTTNYGYTF.

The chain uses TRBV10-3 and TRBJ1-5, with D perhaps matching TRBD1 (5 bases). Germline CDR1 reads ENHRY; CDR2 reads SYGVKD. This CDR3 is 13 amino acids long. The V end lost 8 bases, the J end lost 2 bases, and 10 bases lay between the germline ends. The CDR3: CAIADIGNQPQHF. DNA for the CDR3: TGTGCCATCGCGGACATTGGCAATCAGCCCCAGCATTTT.

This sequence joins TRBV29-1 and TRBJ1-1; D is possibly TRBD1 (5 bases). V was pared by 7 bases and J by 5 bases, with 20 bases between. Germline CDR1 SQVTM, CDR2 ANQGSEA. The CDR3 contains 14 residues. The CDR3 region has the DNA TGCAGCGCCCTCCGCGGGGCGGTGGTGACTGAAGCTTTCTTT. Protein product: CSALRGAVVTEAFF. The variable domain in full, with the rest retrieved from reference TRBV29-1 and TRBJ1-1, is SAVISQKPSRDICQRGTSLTIQCQVDSQVTMMFWYRQQPGQSLTLIATANQGSEATYESGFVIDKFPISRPNLTFSTLTVSNMSPEDSSIYLCSALRGAVVTEAFFGQGTRLTVV.

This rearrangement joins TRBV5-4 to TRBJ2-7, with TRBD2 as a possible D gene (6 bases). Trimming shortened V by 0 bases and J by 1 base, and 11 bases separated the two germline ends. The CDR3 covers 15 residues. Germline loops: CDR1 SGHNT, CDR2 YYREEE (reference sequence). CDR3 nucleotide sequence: TGTGCCAGCAGCTTGGAGCCGGGGGAATCCTACGAGCAGTACTTC. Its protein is CASSLEPGESYEQYF.

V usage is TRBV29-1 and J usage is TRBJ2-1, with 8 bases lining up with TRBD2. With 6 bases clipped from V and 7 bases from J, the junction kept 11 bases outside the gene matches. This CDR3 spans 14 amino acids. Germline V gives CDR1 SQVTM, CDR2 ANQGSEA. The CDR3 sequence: CSVIAGPLGNEQFF. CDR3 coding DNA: TGCAGCGTAATAGCGGGACCCCTGGGAAATGAGCAGTTCTTC.

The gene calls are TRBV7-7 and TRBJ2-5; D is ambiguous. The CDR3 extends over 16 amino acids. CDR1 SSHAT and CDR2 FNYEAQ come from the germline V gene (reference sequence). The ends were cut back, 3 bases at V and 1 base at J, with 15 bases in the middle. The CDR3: CASSLTFRQAQETQYF. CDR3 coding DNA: TGTGCCAGCAGCTTGACCTTTCGGCAGGCCCAAGAGACCCAGTACTTC.

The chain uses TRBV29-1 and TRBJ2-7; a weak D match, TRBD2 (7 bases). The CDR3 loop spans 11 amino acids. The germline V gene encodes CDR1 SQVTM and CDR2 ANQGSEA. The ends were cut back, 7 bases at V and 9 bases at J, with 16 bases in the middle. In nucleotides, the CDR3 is TGCAGCGGAGGGGGGGAGTTCGGGCAGTACTTC. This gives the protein CSGGGEFGQYF.

CDR3 amino acids: CASSDSGHSANYGYTF. The CDR3 nucleotides are TGTGCCAGCAGTGATTCGGGACACTCAGCTAACTATGGCTACACCTTC. The gene calls are TRBV2 and TRBJ1-2; D possibly corresponds to TRBD1 (6 bases). CDR1 and CDR2 from the germline V gene are SNHLY and FYNNEI. This CDR3 contains 16 residues. Trimming left V 3 bases short and J 0 bases short, with 14 bases between.

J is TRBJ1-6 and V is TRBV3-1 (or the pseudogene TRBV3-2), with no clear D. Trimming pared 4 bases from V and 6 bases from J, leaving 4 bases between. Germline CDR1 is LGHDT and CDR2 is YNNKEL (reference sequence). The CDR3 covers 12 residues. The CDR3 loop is CASSLFNSPLHF. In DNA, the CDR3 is TGTGCCAGCAGCCTATTTAATTCACCCCTCCACTTT.

The CDR3 DNA reads as TGTGCCAGCAGCGTAGGAAGCGTCTACGAGCAGTACTTC. Amino acids: CASSVGSVYEQYF. This sequence joins TRBV9 and TRBJ2-7; D uncertain. V was trimmed by 0 bases and J by 3 bases, leaving 7 bases between them. Germline V gene sequence: CDR1 SGDLS, CDR2 YYNGEE. CDR3 size: 13 residues.

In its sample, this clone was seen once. CDR3 amino acids: CASSQGTGLVNSPLHF. CDR3 nucleotide sequence: TGTGCCAGCAGCCAGGGGACAGGGCTTGTTAATTCACCCCTCCACTTT. This chain joins TRBV3-1 (or the pseudogene TRBV3-2) and TRBJ1-6; TRBD1 matches 9 bases. Germline V gives CDR1 LGHDT, CDR2 YNNKEL (reference sequence). Trimming at V came to 3 bases and at J to 6 bases, leaving 6 bases not matched to a gene. This CDR3 region has 16 residues.

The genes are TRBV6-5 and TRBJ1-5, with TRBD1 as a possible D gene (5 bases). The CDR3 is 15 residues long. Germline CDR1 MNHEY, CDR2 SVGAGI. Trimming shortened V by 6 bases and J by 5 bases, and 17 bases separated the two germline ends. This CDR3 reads CASRSGGAGYQPQHF. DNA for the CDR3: TGTGCCAGCAGGTCCGGTGGGGCCGGGTATCAGCCCCAGCATTTT.

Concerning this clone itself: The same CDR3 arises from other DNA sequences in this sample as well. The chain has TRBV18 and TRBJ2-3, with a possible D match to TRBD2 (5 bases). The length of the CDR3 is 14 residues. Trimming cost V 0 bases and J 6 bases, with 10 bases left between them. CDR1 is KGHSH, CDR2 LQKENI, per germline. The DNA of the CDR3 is TGTGCCAGCTCACCACCTAGTCGAGGGGATACGCAGTATTTT. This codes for CASSPPSRGDTQYF.

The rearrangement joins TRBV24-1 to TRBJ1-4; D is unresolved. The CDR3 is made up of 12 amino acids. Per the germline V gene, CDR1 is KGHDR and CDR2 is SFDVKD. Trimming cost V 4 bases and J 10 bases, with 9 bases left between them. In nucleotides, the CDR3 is TGTGCCACCAGTGACTCTCGGGGAAAACTGTTTTTT. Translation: CATSDSRGKLFF.

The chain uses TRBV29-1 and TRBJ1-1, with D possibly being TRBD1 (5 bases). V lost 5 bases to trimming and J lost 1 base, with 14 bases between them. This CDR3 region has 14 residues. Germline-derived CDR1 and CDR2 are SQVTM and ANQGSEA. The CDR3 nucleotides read TGCAGCGTTCTACCCGGACATTCGAACACTGAAGCTTTCTTT. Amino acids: CSVLPGHSNTEAFF. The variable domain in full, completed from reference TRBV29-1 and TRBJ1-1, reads SAVISQKPSRDICQRGTSLTIQCQVDSQVTMMFWYRQQPGQSLTLIATANQGSEATYESGFVIDKFPISRPNLTFSTLTVSNMSPEDSSIYLCSVLPGHSNTEAFFGQGTRLTVV.